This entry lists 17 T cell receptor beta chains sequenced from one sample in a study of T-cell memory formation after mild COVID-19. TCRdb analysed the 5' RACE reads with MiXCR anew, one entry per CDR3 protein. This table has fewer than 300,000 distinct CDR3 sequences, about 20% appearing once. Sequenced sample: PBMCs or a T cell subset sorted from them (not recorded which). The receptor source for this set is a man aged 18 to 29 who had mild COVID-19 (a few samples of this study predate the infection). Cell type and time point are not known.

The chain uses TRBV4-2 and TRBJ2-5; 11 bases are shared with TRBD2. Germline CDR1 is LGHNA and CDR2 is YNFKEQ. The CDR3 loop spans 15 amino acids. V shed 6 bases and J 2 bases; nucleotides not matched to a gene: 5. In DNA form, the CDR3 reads TGTGCCAGCAGGGGGGCTAGCGGGGGGCAAGAGACCCAGTACTTC. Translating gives CASRGASGGQETQYF.

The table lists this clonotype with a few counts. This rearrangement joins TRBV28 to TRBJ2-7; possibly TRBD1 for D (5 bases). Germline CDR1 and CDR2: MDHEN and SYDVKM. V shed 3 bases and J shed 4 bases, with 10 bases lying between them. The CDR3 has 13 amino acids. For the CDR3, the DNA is TGTGCCAGCAGTTTTCATGGGGCTTACGAGCAGTACGTC. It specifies CASSFHGAYEQYV.

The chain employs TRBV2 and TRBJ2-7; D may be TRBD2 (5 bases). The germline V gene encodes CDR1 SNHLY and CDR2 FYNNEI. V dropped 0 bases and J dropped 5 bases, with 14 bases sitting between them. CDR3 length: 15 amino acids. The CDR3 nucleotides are TGTGCCAGCAGTGAAGCGCAGAGGGTCTGGCACGAGCAGTACGTC. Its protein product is CASSEAQRVWHEQYV.

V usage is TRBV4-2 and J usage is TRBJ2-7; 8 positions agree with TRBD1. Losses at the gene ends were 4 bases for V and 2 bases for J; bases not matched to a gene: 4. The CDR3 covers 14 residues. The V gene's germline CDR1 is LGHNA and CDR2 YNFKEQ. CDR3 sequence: CASSPGQGTYEQYV. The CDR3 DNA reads TGTGCCAGCAGCCCTGGACAGGGAACCTACGAGCAGTACGTC.

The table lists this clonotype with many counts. The DNA of the CDR3 is TGTGCCAGCAGTTTGGGCGGTCATACGCAGTATTTT. Its translation: CASSLGGHTQYF. This rearrangement joins TRBV27 to TRBJ2-3; D is unresolved. V lost 3 bases to trimming and J lost 7 bases, with 8 bases between them. The CDR3 loop spans 12 amino acids. From germline, CDR1 is MNHEY and CDR2 SMNVEV (reference sequence).

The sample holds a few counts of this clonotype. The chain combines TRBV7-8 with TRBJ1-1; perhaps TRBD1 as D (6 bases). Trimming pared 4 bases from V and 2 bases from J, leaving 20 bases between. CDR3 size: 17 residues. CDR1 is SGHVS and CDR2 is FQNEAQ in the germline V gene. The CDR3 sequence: CASSSSYTGFANTEAFF. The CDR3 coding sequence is TGTGCCAGCAGCTCAAGCTATACAGGGTTTGCCAACACTGAAGCTTTCTTT.

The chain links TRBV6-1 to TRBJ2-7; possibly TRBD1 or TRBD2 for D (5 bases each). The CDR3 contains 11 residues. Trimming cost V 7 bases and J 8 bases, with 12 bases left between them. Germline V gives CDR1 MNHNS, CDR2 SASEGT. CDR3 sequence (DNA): TGTGCCAGCATGGGGGAGATCCAGCAGTACTTC. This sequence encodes CASMGEIQQYF.

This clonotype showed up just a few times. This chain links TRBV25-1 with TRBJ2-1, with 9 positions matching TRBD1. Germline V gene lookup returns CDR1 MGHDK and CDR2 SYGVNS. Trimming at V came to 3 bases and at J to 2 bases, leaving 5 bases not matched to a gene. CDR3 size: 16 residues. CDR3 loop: CASSEPGQGPYNEQFF. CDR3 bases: TGTGCCAGCAGTGAGCCGGGACAGGGTCCCTACAATGAGCAGTTCTTC.

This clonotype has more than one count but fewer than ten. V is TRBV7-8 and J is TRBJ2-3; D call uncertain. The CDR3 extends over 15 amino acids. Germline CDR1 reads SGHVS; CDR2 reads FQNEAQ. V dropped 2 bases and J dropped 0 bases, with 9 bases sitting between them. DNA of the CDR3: TGTGCCAGCAGCTTAAGTGCTACTAGCACAGATACGCAGTATTTT. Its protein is CASSLSATSTDTQYF.

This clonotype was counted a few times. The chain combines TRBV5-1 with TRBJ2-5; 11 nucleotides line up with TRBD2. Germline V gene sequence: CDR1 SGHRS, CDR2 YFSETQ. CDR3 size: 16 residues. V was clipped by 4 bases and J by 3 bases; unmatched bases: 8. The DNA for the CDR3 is TGCGCCAGCAGCCCCAGACTAGCGGGGCGGGAAGAGACCCAGTACTTC. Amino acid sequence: CASSPRLAGREETQYF.

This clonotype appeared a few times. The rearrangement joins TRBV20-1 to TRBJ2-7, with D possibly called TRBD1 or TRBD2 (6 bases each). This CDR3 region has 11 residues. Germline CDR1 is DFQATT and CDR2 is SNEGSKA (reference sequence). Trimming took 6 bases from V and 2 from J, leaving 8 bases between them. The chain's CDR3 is CSAGGTYEQYV. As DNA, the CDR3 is TGCAGTGCCGGGGGCACCTACGAGCAGTACGTC.

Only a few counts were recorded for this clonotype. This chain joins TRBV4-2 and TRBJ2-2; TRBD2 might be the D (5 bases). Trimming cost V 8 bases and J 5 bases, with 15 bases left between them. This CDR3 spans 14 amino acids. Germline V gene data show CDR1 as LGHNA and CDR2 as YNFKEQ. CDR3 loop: CASPGVWRTGELFF. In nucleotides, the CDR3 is TGTGCCAGCCCCGGGGTTTGGCGAACCGGGGAGCTGTTTTTT.

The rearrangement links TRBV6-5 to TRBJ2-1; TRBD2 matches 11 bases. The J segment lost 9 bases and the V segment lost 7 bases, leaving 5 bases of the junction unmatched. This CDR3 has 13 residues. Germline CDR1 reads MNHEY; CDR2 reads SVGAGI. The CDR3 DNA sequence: TGTGCCAGCACTCTAGCGGGGGGAAGTGAGCAGTTCTTC. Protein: CASTLAGGSEQFF.

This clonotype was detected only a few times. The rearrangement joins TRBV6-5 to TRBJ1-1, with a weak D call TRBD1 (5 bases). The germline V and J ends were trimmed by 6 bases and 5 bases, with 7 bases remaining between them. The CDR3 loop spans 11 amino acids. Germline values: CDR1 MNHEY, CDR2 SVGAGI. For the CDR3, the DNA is TGTGCCAGCAGAAGGGGAACTGAAGCTTTCTTT. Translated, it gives CASRRGTEAFF.

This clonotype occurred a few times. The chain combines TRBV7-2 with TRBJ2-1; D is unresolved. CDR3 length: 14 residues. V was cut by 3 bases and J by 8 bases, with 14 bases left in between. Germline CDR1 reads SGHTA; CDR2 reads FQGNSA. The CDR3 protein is CASSFSPRGHEQFF. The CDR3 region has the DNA TGTGCCAGCAGCTTCTCCCCACGCGGTCATGAGCAGTTCTTC.

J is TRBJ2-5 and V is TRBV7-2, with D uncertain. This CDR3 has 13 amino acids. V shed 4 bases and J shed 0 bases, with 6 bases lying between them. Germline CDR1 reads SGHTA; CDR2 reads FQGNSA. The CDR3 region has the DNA TGTGCCAGCAGCTCCCAATACCAAGAGACCCAGTACTTC. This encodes CASSSQYQETQYF.

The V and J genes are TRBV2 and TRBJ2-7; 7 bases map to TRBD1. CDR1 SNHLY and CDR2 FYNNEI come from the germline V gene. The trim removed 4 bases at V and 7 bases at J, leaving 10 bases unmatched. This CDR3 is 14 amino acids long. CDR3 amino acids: CASSAVTGFSEQYV. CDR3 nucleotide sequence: TGTGCCAGCAGTGCCGTGACAGGGTTCTCGGAGCAGTACGTC.